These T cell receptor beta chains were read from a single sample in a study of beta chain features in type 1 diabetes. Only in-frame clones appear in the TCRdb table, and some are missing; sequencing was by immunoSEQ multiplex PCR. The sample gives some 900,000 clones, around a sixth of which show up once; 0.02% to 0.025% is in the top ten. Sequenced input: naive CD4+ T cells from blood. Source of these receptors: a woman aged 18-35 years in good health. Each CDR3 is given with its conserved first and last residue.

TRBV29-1	CSVDPGLNSGTQYF
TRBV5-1	CASSLFAGLGRRNTEAFF
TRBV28	CASRKGTVQETQYF
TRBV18	CASSPTRGVTDTQYF
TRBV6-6	CASSDRLSSYNEQFF
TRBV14	CASSQVRGFTSTDTQYF
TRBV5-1	CASSVDTPGNTIYF
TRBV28	CASGLRQTEAFF
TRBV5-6	CASSLVGHLQETQYF
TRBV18	CASSPGQGDEKLFF
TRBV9	CASSVDASPQTQYF
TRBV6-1	CASSATSGYTYEQYF
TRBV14	CASSQDRGGNTEAFF
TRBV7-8	CASSSGLAGTPREQYF
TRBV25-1	CASSESGLAKNIQYF
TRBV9	CASSVGGSYSGNTIYF
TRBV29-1	CSVVRGQETQYF
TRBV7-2	CASSSYRGTYGYTF
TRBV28	CASSDRTGSYSNQPQHF
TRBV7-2	CASSLGLVRTDTQYF
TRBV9	CASSRGANSGKETQYF
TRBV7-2	CASNYGTGGGGYTF
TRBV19	CASSLGPGIGQDTQYF
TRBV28	CASSLSVPSVFDEQYF
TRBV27	CASSKATGIPLQVETQYF
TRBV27	CASSLVDRGRTGELFF
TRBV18	CASSPGRGRQETQYF
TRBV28	CASSPSSYEQYF
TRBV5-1	CASSPGWTSGSADTQYF
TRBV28	CASSFGDREHQPQHF
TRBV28	CASSLAGEGQPQHF
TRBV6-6	CASSRGTVRNTIYF
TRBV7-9	CASSLGPLKNTEAFF
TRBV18	CASPAAGANVLTF
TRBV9	CASSTRSDLSTEAFF
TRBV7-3	CASSLMATDTQYF
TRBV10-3	CAISTGQESYEQYF
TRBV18	CASSPPQGRSTDTQYF
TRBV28	CASSPPDSRWNTEAFF
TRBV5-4	CASSDEWRNTEAFF
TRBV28	CASHTGNPYEQYF
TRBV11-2	CASSPQLAGGYNEQFF
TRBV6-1	CASSVHGAGSNQPQHF
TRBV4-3	CASSQRTGDYEQYF
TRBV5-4	CASRFYSGTDSYEQYF
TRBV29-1	CSAAAGSSYEQYF
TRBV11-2	CASSLGRGTAEAFF
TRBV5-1	CASKRRALGNGEQYF
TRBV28	CASSLVGEKLFF
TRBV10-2	CASSESNGYEQYF
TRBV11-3	CASRPTQGPYEQYF
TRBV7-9	CASSFGTPQYEQYF